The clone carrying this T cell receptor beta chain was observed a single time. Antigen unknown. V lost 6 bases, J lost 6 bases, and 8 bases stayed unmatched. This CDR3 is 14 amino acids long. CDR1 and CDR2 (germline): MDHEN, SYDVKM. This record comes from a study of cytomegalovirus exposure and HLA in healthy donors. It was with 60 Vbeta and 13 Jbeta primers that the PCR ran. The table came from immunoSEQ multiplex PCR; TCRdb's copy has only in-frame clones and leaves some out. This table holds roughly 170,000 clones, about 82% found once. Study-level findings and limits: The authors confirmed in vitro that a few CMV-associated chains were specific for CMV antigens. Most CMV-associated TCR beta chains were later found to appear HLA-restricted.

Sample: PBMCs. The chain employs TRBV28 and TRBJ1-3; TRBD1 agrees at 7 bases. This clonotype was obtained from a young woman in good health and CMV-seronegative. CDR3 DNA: TGTGCCAGCAGAGCCCCAGGGGGTTCAAACACCATATATTTT. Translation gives CASRAPGGSNTIYF. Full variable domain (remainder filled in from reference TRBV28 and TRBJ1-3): DVKVTQSSRYLVKRTGEKVFLECVQDMDHENMFWYRQDPGLGLRLIYFSYDVKMKEKGDIPEGYSVSREKKERFSLILESASTNQTSMYLCASRAPGGSNTIYFGEGSWLTVV.